This T cell receptor beta chain was identified during a study of a mutant IDH1 vaccine in newly diagnosed glioma. Study summary: Sex distribution of treated patients was around 62% male and around 38% female; mean age was around 40 years. Earlier treatment was radiotherapy, temozolomide, or both, with most getting both. Findings and limits, study-wide: Pseudoprogression seemed unlinked to shifts in top peripheral T cell clonotypes. In 90% to 95% of patients, immune responses induced by the vaccine occurred.

This CDR3 contains 14 residues. CDR1 LGHNT and CDR2 FRNRAP come from the germline V gene. Trimming at V came to 5 bases and at J to 3 bases, leaving 4 bases not matched to a gene. Time point in this sample: baseline, week 1 (first vaccination visit). This sample's treatment: pre-vaccination baseline after standard-of-care therapy. Using immunoSEQ multiplex PCR, the repertoire was profiled, and TCRdb retains in-frame clones only, with some absent. The data show just under 95,000 clones, 83% seen once. Notes on this clone: Its specificity is unknown.

The J gene is TRBJ1-1, the V gene TRBV12-5, with 9 bases fitting TRBD1. The TCR was taken from a woman between 45 and 60 years old with glioma. This specimen was PBMCs, taken from a glioma patient treated with radiotherapy, temozolomide or both. CDR3 region: CASGPGQGHTEAFF. The CDR3 region has the DNA TGTGCTAGTGGTCCAGGACAGGGGCACACTGAAGCTTTCTTT.